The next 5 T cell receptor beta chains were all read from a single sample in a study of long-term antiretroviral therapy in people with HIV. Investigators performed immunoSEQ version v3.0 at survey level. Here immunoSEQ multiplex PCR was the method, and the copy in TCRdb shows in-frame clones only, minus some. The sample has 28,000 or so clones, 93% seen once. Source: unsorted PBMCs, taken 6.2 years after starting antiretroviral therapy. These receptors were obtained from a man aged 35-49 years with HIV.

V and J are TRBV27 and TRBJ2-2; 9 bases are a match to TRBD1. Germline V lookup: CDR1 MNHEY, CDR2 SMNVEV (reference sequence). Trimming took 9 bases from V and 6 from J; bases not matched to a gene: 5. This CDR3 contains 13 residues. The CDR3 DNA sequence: TGTGCCAGTTTGACAGGGGGATCCGGGGAGCTGTTTTTT. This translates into CASLTGGSGELFF.

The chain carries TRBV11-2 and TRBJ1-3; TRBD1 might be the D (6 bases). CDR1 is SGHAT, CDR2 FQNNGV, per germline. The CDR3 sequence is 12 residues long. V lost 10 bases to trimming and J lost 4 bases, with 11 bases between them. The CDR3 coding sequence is TGTGCCACTACCGACAGGGGAAACACCATATATTTT. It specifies CATTDRGNTIYF. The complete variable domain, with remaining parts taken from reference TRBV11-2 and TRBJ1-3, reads EAGVAQSPRYKIIEKRQSVAFWCNPISGHATLYWYQQILGQGPKLLIQFQNNGVVDDSQLPKDRFSAERLKGVDSTLKIQPAKLEDSAVYLCATTDRGNTIYFGEGSWLTVV.

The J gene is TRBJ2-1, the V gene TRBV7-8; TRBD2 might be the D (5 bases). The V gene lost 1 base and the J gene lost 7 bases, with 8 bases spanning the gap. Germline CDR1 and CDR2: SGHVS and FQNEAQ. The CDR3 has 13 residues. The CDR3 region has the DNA TGTGCCAGCAGCTTAGTACTAGTGAATGAGCAGTTCTTC. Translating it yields CASSLVLVNEQFF.

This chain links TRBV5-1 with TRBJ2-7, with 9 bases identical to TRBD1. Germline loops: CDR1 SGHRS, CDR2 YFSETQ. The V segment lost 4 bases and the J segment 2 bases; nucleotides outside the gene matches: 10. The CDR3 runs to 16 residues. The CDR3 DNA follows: TGCGCCAGCAGCCCGGCGCCGGGACAGGGAACCTACGAGCAGTACTTC. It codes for CASSPAPGQGTYEQYF. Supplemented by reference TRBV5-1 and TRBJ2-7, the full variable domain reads KAGVTQTPRYLIKTRGQQVTLSCSPISGHRSVSWYQQTPGQGLQFLFEYFSETQRNKGNFPGRFSGRQFSNSRSEMNVSTLELGDSALYLCASSPAPGQGTYEQYFGPGTRLTVT.

CDR3 amino acids: CASQPDQKRSNQPQHF. CDR3 coding DNA: TGCGCCAGCCAACCCGACCAAAAGAGGAGCAATCAGCCCCAGCATTTT. The V gene is TRBV10-1, the J gene TRBJ1-5, with D uncertain. CDR3 length equals 16 residues. V was cut by 8 bases and J by 1 base, with 18 bases left in between. The germline V gene has CDR1 WNHNN and CDR2 SYGVQD (reference sequence).